This passage covers 26 T cell receptor beta chains from one sample sequenced in a study of blood T cell repertoires in COVID-19. Generated by immunoSEQ multiplex PCR, the TCRdb table keeps only in-frame clones and is missing some. The top ten hold approximately 0.5% of the sample, which has fewer than 200,000 clones, over 75% seen once. Sample: peripheral blood. The receptors were sampled from a middle-aged man with acute or convalescent COVID-19.

The genes are TRBV19 and TRBJ2-7; the D gene is possibly TRBD1 (7 bases). V lost 7 bases, J lost 2 bases, and 12 bases lay in between. CDR1 and CDR2 from the germline V gene are LNHDA and SQIVND (reference sequence). The CDR3 spans 13 residues. CDR3 sequence: CASTPGGPYEQYF. The CDR3 coding sequence is TGTGCCAGTACTCCAGGGGGGCCCTACGAGCAGTACTTC.

The chain uses TRBV7-2 and TRBJ1-6; 8 nucleotides align to TRBD1. The V segment lost 2 bases and the J segment 14 bases; nucleotides outside the gene matches: 8. The CDR3 contains 14 residues. In germline, CDR1 is SGHTA, CDR2 FQGNSA. The CDR3 sequence is CASSLSGGDRSLHF. CDR3 nucleotide sequence: TGTGCCAGCAGCTTATCCGGTGGGGACAGGTCCCTCCACTTT. Complete variable domain (other parts from reference TRBV7-2 and TRBJ1-6): GAGVSQSPSNKVTEKGKDVELRCDPISGHTALYWYRQSLGQGLEFLIYFQGNSAPDKSGLPSDRFSAERTGGSVSTLTIQRTQQEDSAVYLCASSLSGGDRSLHFGNGTRLTVT.

The rearrangement links TRBV5-4 to TRBJ2-5, with TRBD1 as a possible D gene (6 bases). Trimming took 0 bases from V and 5 from J, leaving 17 bases between them. The CDR3 runs 16 residues. CDR1 SGHNT and CDR2 YYREEE come from the germline V gene (reference sequence). CDR3 residues: CASSLVGHSSGETQYF. The CDR3 region has the DNA TGTGCCAGCAGCTTGGTGGGACACTCCTCTGGGGAGACCCAGTACTTC.

CDR3 sequence reads: CASSLGQGAGNQPQHF. The CDR3 bases are TGTGCCAGCAGCTTAGGACAGGGGGCTGGCAATCAGCCCCAGCATTTT. The chain links TRBV7-6 to TRBJ1-5; TRBD1 matches 10 bases. The CDR3 runs to 16 residues. Looked up from germline, CDR1 is SGHVS and CDR2 is FNYEAQ. Unmatched junction bases numbered 2, after V lost 1 base and J lost 2 bases.

V is TRBV4-1 and J is TRBJ1-6; D is uncertain. The V gene's germline CDR1 is MGHRA and CDR2 YSYEKL. Trimming cost V 7 bases and J 8 bases, with 18 bases left between them. The CDR3 is 15 amino acids. In nucleotides, the CDR3 is TGCGCCAGCAAGACTGGTTCGTCCTTGGATTCACCCCTCCACTTT. Its translation is CASKTGSSLDSPLHF.

The gene calls are TRBV3-1 (or the pseudogene TRBV3-2) and TRBJ1-4; D may be TRBD1 (6 bases). The CDR3 has 15 amino acids. V gave up 4 bases and J gave up 0 bases, with 9 bases separating them. Looked up from germline, CDR1 is LGHDT and CDR2 is YNNKEL (reference sequence). The CDR3 DNA is TGTGCCAGCAGCCCTACAGGGTCAACTAATGAAAAACTGTTTTTT. This gives the protein CASSPTGSTNEKLFF.

This chain uses TRBV4-1 with TRBJ2-7, with 10 bases matching TRBD2. The CDR3 is 17 amino acids. Germline assignment: CDR1 MGHRA and CDR2 YSYEKL. Losses at the gene ends were 2 bases for V and 2 bases for J; bases not matched to a gene: 9. The CDR3: CASSQYPGLAFTYEQYF. CDR3 DNA: TGCGCCAGCAGCCAATATCCGGGACTAGCGTTCACCTACGAGCAGTACTTC.

This clone was observed a single time. The chain carries TRBV6-5 and TRBJ1-2; no definite D call. Germline CDR1 is MNHEY and CDR2 is SVGAGI. The CDR3 sequence is 14 residues long. The V and J ends lost 8 bases and 4 bases respectively, with 17 bases between them. The CDR3 coding sequence is TGTGCCAGCGGGTACAAGACATCTTTCTATGGCTACACCTTC. It specifies CASGYKTSFYGYTF.

This sequence joins TRBV7-3 and TRBJ2-2, with D possibly TRBD2 on 5 matching bases. The V and J ends lost 5 bases and 6 bases respectively, with 19 bases between them. Germline V CDR1 and CDR2: SGHTA, FQGTGA. This CDR3 has 16 amino acids. Written as DNA, the CDR3 is TGTGCCAGCAGCCCCCGCCCCGGGGTAGACTCCGGGGAGCTGTTTTTT. Its protein product is CASSPRPGVDSGELFF.

This chain uses TRBV7-9 with TRBJ1-5; D ambiguous. V was shortened by 1 base and J by 5 bases, with 6 bases between the two germline ends. Germline V gene lookup returns CDR1 SEHNR and CDR2 FQNEAQ (reference sequence). The CDR3 loop spans 13 amino acids. CDR3 amino acids: CASSLGPDQPQHF. DNA of the CDR3: TGTGCCAGCAGCTTAGGGCCTGATCAGCCCCAGCATTTT.

The CDR3 DNA follows: TGCGCCAGCAACGGACAGGCGGCAAACAATGAGCAGTTCTTC. Protein sequence: CASNGQAANNEQFF. The chain recombines TRBV5-1 with TRBJ2-1, with 7 bases matching TRBD1. From germline, CDR1 is SGHRS and CDR2 YFSETQ. J lost 5 bases, V lost 6 bases, and 8 bases had no gene match. CDR3 length: 14 amino acids.

The CDR3 DNA follows: TGTGCCACCAGCAGAGGACTAGACCGCACAGATACGCAGTATTTT. Its protein is CATSRGLDRTDTQYF. This chain uses TRBV15 with TRBJ2-3; D perhaps matches TRBD2 (6 bases). Trimming cost V 1 base and J 1 base, with 9 bases left between them. Germline lookup yields CDR1 LNHNV and CDR2 YYDKDF (reference sequence). The CDR3 runs to 15 residues.

In nucleotides, the CDR3 is TGCGCCAGCAGCCAGGAGACTAGCGTCTGGTCCTACGAGCAGTACTTC. Protein sequence: CASSQETSVWSYEQYF. The genes are TRBV4-1 and TRBJ2-7; TRBD2 matches at 8 bases. The CDR3 consists of 16 residues. Unmatched junction bases numbered 8, after V lost 3 bases and J lost 1 base. Looked up from germline, CDR1 is MGHRA and CDR2 is YSYEKL.

Worth noting for this clone: The junction does not match germline at one end; this may be a read error. The chain carries TRBV10-2 and TRBJ2-1; TRBD1 matches 8 bases. This CDR3 region has 17 residues. Germline V gene data show CDR1 as WSHSY and CDR2 as SAAADI. In nucleotides, the CDR3 is TGCGCCAGCATTAAGCGACCGGTGTCAGGGGGCTACGATGAGCAGTTCTTC. It encodes CASIKRPVSGGYDEQFF.

The rearrangement links TRBV4-1 to TRBJ2-4; D is possibly TRBD1 (6 bases). Trimming removed 4 bases from V and 9 bases from J, with 19 bases in between. CDR3 size: 15 residues. Germline V gene sequence: CDR1 MGHRA, CDR2 YSYEKL. The CDR3 nucleotides read TGCGCCAGCAGCCCGAGTGGGGACAAGGGGACCATTCAGTACTTC. It specifies CASSPSGDKGTIQYF.

This clone came up once. This chain links TRBV6-5 with TRBJ1-3, with D hard to call. The ends were cut back, 5 bases at V and 2 bases at J, with 13 bases in the middle. This CDR3 has 15 residues. CDR1 is MNHEY and CDR2 is SVGAGI in the germline V gene. The CDR3 reads CASSRGLSPGNTIYF. CDR3 coding DNA: TGTGCCAGCAGTCGTGGACTCTCCCCTGGAAACACCATATATTTT.

This clone was counted only a few times. The V call is TRBV30, the J call TRBJ1-2, with D possibly being TRBD1 (6 bases). From germline, CDR1 is GTSNPN and CDR2 SVGIG (reference sequence). The CDR3 totals 17 residues. V was shortened by 2 bases and J by 4 bases, with 23 bases between the two germline ends. Here the CDR3 DNA reads TGTGCCTGGAGTTACAGGGCCATGGAGCCCCAGATCTATGGCTACACCTTC. It specifies CAWSYRAMEPQIYGYTF.

The chain is built from TRBV11-3 and TRBJ2-2, with D possibly matching TRBD2 (5 bases). The CDR3 runs 16 residues. CDR1 and CDR2 from the germline V gene are SGHNT and YENEEA. The V end was cut by 5 bases, the J end by 1 base, with 14 bases between. The CDR3 coding sequence is TGTGCCAGCAGCCCTAGGACTGCCCTGAACACCGGGGAGCTGTTTTTT. Translating gives CASSPRTALNTGELFF.

The chain recombines TRBV6-2 or TRBV6-3 with TRBJ1-5, with 8 bases matching TRBD1. The CDR3 is 16 amino acids. Trimming removed 4 bases from V and 0 bases from J; junction bases left unmatched: 5. Per germline, CDR1 MNHEY and CDR2 SVGEGT. CDR3 region: CASSFRGRGSNQPQHF. CDR3 sequence (DNA): TGTGCCAGCAGTTTCAGGGGGCGAGGTAGCAATCAGCCCCAGCATTTT.

CDR3 sequence: CASSSGSSSYNEQFF. The CDR3 region has the DNA TGCGCCAGCAGTTCAGGGTCAAGCTCCTACAATGAGCAGTTCTTC. This chain connects TRBV10-1 to TRBJ2-1, with a possible D match to TRBD1 (5 bases). The germline V gene has CDR1 WNHNN and CDR2 SYGVQD (reference sequence). The CDR3 contains 15 residues. Trimming left V 5 bases short and J 0 bases short, with 11 bases between.

The chain employs TRBV7-8 and TRBJ2-1; no definite D call. The V gene's germline CDR1 is SGHVS and CDR2 FQNEAQ. Trimming shortened V by 5 bases and J by 4 bases, and 15 bases separated the two germline ends. The CDR3 totals 15 residues. DNA for the CDR3: TGTGCCAGCAGCCGTAGTTTTGTTCGTTACAATGAGCAGTTCTTC. This sequence encodes CASSRSFVRYNEQFF.

The chain links TRBV29-1 to TRBJ1-5; D unresolved. The V and J ends lost 7 bases and 7 bases respectively, with 17 bases between them. The CDR3 sequence is 13 residues long. Per germline, CDR1 SQVTM and CDR2 ANQGSEA. CDR3 DNA sequence: TGCAGCGCACTAGACACATTCGGACAGCCCCAGCATTTT. The encoded protein is CSALDTFGQPQHF.

The V and J genes are TRBV6-5 and TRBJ1-1, with D maybe TRBD1 (5 bases). The germline V and J ends were trimmed by 7 bases and 4 bases, with 13 bases remaining between them. There are 13 residues in the CDR3. Germline assignment: CDR1 MNHEY and CDR2 SVGAGI. In DNA form, the CDR3 reads TGTGCCAGCAACCCCCGGGGGGTCACTGAAGCTTTCTTT. Encoded protein: CASNPRGVTEAFF.

The chain has TRBV24-1 and TRBJ2-5, with 11 nucleotides matching TRBD2. With V trimmed by 6 bases and J by 1 base, 9 bases remained unmatched. CDR1 is KGHDR and CDR2 is SFDVKD in the germline V gene. There are 17 residues in the CDR3. CDR3 protein: CATSPSGRSGVQETQYF. CDR3 coding DNA: TGTGCCACCAGTCCTAGCGGGAGGTCTGGGGTCCAAGAGACCCAGTACTTC.

The chain employs TRBV10-1 and TRBJ1-1; a possible D gene is TRBD1 (5 bases). V shed 8 bases and J shed 8 bases, with 12 bases lying between them. The length of the CDR3 is 11 residues. Germline V gene data show CDR1 as WNHNN and CDR2 as SYGVQD (reference sequence). The CDR3 bases are TGCGCCAGCGGGGCGGCAGCGGAAGCTTTCTTT. Protein: CASGAAAEAFF.

This clone came up once. The V gene is TRBV7-8, the J gene TRBJ2-7; possible D gene TRBD2, 6 bases. The CDR3 spans 14 residues. V dropped 5 bases and J dropped 7 bases, with 18 bases sitting between them. The V gene's germline CDR1 is SGHVS and CDR2 FQNEAQ. CDR3 in amino acids: CASSELSGVGEQYV. The DNA for the CDR3 is TGTGCCAGCAGCGAACTCTCGGGGGTTGGAGAGCAGTACGTC.